This T cell receptor beta chain was sequenced for a study of cytomegalovirus exposure and HLA in healthy donors. Study-wide results and caveats: Some public TCRs appeared in many individuals, while most sequences were rare. Most of the TCR beta V segments (in an earlier analysis) were productive either about 90% or about 30% of the time.

Points on this clone: Its target is not known.

CDR3 length: 15 residues. The ends lost 6 bases at V and 4 bases at J; junction bases unmatched: 4. Germline V lookup: CDR1 MNHNS, CDR2 SASEGT. Vbeta (60) and Jbeta (13) primers were used in the PCR. Assay used: immunoSEQ multiplex PCR; TCRdb lists only in-frame clones, some missing. The sample carries roughly 100,000 clones, roughly 77% recorded once. Sequencing was performed on PBMCs. This sequence joins TRBV6-1 and TRBJ2-1, with 12 bases lining up with TRBD2. The TCR sequence derives from a man aged 40-50 years in good health and CMV-seronegative. In DNA form, the CDR3 reads TGTGCCAGCAGGGTCCTAGCGGGGGGGTACAATGAGCAGTTCTTC. The encoded protein is CASRVLAGGYNEQFF.